This section outlines one TCR beta chain sequence together with its context. This specimen belongs to a study of blood T cell repertoires in COVID-19. The overall study: Sites across the United States, Italy and Spain contributed samples from acute and convalescent COVID-19.

In assigning cohorts, the study relied on participant-reported clinical history. Those designated as exposed participants met a COVID-19 case within 2 weeks before study entry. Clones were sequenced by immunoSEQ multiplex PCR, and TCRdb holds only the in-frame ones, with some missing. Of approximately 270,000 clones listed, around 93% are singletons. CDR1 LNHDA and CDR2 SQIVND come from the germline V gene (reference sequence). The CDR3 consists of 14 residues. V was clipped by 7 bases and J by 3 bases; unmatched bases: 4. Sequenced input: PBMCs or T cells enriched from blood (not recorded which). The V gene is TRBV19, the J gene TRBJ2-2, with 8 bases aligning to TRBD1. This TCR came from a man aged 40-55 years who had been exposed to COVID-19. CDR3 amino acids: CASKGTGDTGELFF. The CDR3 DNA reads TGTGCCAGTAAGGGGACAGGTGACACCGGGGAGCTGTTTTTT.